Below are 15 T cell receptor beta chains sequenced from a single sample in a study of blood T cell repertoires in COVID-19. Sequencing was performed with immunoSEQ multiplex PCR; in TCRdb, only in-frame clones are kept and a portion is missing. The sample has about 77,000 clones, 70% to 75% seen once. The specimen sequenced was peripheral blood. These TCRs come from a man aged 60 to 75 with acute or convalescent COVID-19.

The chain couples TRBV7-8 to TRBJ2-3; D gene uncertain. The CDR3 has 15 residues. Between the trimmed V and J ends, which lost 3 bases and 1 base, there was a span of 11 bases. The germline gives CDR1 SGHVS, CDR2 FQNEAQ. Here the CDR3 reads CASSLWSLGTDTQYF. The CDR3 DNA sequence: TGTGCCAGCAGCTTGTGGAGCCTCGGCACAGATACGCAGTATTTT.

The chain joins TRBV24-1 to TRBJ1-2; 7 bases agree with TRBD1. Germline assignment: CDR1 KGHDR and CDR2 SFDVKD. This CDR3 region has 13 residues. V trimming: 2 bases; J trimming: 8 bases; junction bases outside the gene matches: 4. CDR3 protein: CATSDSTGDGYTF. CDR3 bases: TGTGCCACCAGTGATTCTACAGGGGACGGCTACACCTTC.

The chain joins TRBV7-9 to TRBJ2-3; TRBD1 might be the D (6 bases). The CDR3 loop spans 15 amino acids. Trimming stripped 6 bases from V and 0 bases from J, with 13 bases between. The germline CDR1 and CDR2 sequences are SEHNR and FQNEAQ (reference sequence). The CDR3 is CASRSRGSSTDTQYF. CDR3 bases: TGTGCCAGCAGGTCGAGGGGGAGTAGCACAGATACGCAGTATTTT.

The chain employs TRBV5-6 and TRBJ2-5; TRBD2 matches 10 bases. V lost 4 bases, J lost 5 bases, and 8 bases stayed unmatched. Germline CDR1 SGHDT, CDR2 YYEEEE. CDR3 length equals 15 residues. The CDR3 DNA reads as TGTGCCAGCAGCCCGGATAGCGGGGGGCTGGAGACCCAGTACTTC. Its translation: CASSPDSGGLETQYF. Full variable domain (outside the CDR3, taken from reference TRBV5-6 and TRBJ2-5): DAGVTQSPTHLIKTRGQQVTLRCSPKSGHDTVSWYQQALGQGPQFIFQYYEEEERQRGNFPDRFSGHQFPNYSSELNVNALLLGDSALYLCASSPDSGGLETQYFGPGTRLLVL.

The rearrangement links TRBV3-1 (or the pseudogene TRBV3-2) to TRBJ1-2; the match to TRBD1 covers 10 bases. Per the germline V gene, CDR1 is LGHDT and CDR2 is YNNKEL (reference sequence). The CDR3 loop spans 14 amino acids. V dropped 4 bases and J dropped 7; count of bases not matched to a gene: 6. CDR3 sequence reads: CASSPPGTGVGYTF. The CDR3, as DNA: TGTGCCAGCAGCCCCCCCGGGACAGGGGTTGGCTACACCTTC.

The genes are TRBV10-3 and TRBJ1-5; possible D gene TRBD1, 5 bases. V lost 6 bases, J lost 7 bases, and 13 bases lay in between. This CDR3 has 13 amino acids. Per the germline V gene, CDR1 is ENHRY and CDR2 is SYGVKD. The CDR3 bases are TGTGCCATCAGGGACACCGCCGGCCAGCCCCAGCATTTT. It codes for CAIRDTAGQPQHF.

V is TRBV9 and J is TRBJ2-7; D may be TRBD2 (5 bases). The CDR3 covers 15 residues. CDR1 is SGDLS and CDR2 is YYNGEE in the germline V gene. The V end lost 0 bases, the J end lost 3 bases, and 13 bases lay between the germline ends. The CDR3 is CASSVDSGFFYEQYF. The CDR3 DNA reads TGTGCCAGCAGCGTAGATTCGGGGTTTTTCTACGAGCAGTACTTC.

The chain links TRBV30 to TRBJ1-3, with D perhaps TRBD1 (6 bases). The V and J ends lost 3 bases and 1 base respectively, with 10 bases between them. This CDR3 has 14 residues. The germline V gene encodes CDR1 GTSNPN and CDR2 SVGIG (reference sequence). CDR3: CAWRERGSGNTIYF. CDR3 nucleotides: TGTGCCTGGAGAGAGAGGGGGTCTGGAAACACCATATATTTT. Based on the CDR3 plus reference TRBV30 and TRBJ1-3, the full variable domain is SQTIHQWPATLVQPVGSPLSLECTVEGTSNPNLYWYRQAAGRGLQLLFYSVGIGQISSEVPQNLSASRPQDRQFILSSKKLLLSDSGFYLCAWRERGSGNTIYFGEGSWLTVV.

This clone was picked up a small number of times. In nucleotides, the CDR3 is TGCGCCAGCAGCTCGGAGACAGGGGGTGAGCAGTTCTTC. It is translated as CASSSETGGEQFF. The V call is TRBV5-1, the J call TRBJ2-1; 9 bases map to TRBD1. CDR1 and CDR2 (germline): SGHRS, YFSETQ. The CDR3 is made up of 13 amino acids. V was clipped by 3 bases and J by 9 bases; unmatched bases: 4.

The CDR3 nucleotides read TGTGCCTGGTACACAGGGGGCACTGAAGCTTTCTTT. Residues: CAWYTGGTEAFF. The J gene is TRBJ1-1, the V gene TRBV30; 8 nucleotides agree with TRBD1. Germline-derived CDR1 and CDR2 are GTSNPN and SVGIG (reference sequence). The CDR3 spans 12 residues. The V gene end was trimmed by 5 bases and the J gene end by 4 bases; junction bases not matched to a gene: 3.

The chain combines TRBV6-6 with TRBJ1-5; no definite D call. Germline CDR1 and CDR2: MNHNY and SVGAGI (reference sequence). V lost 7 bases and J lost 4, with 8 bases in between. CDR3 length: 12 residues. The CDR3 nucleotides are TGTGCCAGCACTGAGGCGAATCAGCCCCAGCATTTT. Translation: CASTEANQPQHF.

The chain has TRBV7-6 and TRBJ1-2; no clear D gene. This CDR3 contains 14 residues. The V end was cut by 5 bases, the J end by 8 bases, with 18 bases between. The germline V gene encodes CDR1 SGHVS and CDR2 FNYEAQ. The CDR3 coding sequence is TGTGCCAGCAGCCCTGACCCTTTTCTAGGAGGCTACACCTTC. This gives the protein CASSPDPFLGGYTF.

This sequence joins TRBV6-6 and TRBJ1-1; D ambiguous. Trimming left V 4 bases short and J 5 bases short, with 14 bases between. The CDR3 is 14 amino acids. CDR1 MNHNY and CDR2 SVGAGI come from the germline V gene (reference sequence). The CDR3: CASSFSEGSTEAFF. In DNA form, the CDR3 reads TGTGCCAGCAGTTTTTCCGAAGGGAGTACTGAAGCTTTCTTT.

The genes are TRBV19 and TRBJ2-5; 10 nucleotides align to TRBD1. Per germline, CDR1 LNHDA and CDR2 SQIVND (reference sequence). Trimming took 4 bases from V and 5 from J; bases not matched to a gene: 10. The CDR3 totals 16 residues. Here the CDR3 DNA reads TGTGCCAGTAGTACCCGACAGGGGGCGCGGGATGAGACCCAGTACTTC. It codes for CASSTRQGARDETQYF. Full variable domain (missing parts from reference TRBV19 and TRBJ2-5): DGGITQSPKYLFRKEGQNVTLSCEQNLNHDAMYWYRQDPGQGLRLIYYSQIVNDFQKGDIAEGYSVSREKKESFPLTVTSAQKNPTAFYLCASSTRQGARDETQYFGPGTRLLVL.

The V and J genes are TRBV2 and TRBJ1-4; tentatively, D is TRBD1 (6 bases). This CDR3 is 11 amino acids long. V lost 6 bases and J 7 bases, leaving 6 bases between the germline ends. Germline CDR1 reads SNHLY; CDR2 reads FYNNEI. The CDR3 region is CASRQGEKLFF. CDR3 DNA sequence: TGTGCCAGCAGACAGGGTGAAAAACTGTTTTTT.